These 3 T cell receptor beta chains were sequenced from one sample in a study of blood T cell repertoires in COVID-19. The data were produced by immunoSEQ multiplex PCR, yet TCRdb's version contains in-frame clones alone and is incomplete. The sample has around 33,000 clones; 77% are singletons. Sequences were obtained from peripheral blood. The receptors stem from a human donor in a cohort sampled during active COVID-19.

This sequence joins TRBV19 and TRBJ1-2; TRBD1 matches at 7 bases. This CDR3 has 13 residues. Looked up from germline, CDR1 is LNHDA and CDR2 is SQIVND (reference sequence). Losses at the gene ends were 4 bases for V and 4 bases for J; bases not matched to a gene: 3. The DNA for the CDR3 is TGTGCCAGTAGTAAACAGGGGTTCTATGGCTACACCTTC. Protein product: CASSKQGFYGYTF.

This chain joins TRBV20-1 and TRBJ2-5; TRBD1 might be the D (6 bases). This CDR3 spans 11 amino acids. The V end lost 2 bases, the J end lost 7 bases, and 8 bases lay between the germline ends. CDR1 and CDR2 from the germline V gene are DFQATT and SNEGSKA (reference sequence). CDR3 protein: CSARKGGTQYF. The CDR3 DNA reads as TGCAGTGCTAGAAAAGGGGGGACCCAGTACTTC.

The chain joins TRBV10-1 to TRBJ2-2; a weak D match, TRBD1 (8 bases). Trimming shortened V by 6 bases and J by 4 bases, and 15 bases separated the two germline ends. This CDR3 region has 15 residues. Germline CDR1 WNHNN, CDR2 SYGVQD (reference sequence). The CDR3 bases are TGCGCCAGCAGAAGACAGGGGAGGGCCACCGGGGAGCTGTTTTTT. This codes for CASRRQGRATGELFF.